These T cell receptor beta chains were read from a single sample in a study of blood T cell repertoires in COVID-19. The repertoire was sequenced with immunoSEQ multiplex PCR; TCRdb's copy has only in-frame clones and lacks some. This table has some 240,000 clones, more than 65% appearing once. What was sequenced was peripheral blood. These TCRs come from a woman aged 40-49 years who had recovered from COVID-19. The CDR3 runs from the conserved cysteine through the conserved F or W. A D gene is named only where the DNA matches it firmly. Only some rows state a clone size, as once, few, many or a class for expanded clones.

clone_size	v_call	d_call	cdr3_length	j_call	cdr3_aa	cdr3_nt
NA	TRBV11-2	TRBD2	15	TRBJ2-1	CASSLGLAGGEEQFF	TGTGCCAGCAGCCTCGGACTAGCGGGGGGGGAGGAGCAGTTCTTC
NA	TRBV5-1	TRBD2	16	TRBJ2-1	CASSIRTSGSYNEQFF	TGCGCCAGCAGCATAAGGACTAGCGGCTCCTACAATGAGCAGTTCTTC
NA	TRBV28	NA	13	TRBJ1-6	CASRRQSDSPLHF	TGTGCCAGCAGACGACAGAGCGATTCACCCCTCCACTTT
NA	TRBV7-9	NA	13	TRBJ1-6	CASSLTGLSPLHF	TGTGCCAGCAGTCTAACAGGGTTATCACCCCTCCACTTT
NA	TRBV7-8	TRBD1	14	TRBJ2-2	CASSTGQAARELFF	TGTGCCAGCAGCACGGGACAGGCCGCCCGGGAGCTGTTTTTT
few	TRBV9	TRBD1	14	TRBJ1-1	CASSEAGTVSEAFF	TGTGCCAGCAGCGAGGCCGGGACAGTCTCAGAAGCTTTCTTT
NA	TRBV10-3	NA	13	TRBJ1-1	CAIVKEPNTEAFF	TGTGCCATCGTGAAGGAGCCAAACACTGAAGCTTTCTTT
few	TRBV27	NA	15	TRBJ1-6	CASSYGLISNSPLHF	TGTGCCAGCAGTTACGGGTTGATCTCAAATTCACCCCTCCACTTT
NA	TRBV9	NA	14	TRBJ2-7	CASSVFSGGAEQYF	TGTGCCAGCAGCGTATTTTCGGGGGGCGCCGAGCAGTACTTC
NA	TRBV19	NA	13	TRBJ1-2	CASSTDRLYGYTF	TGTGCCAGTAGTACCGACAGACTCTATGGCTACACCTTC
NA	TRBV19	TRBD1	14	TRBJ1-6	CASRTGDRGNPLHF	TGTGCCAGTAGAACTGGGGACAGGGGCAATCCCCTCCACTTT
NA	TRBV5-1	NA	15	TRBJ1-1	CASSLDGRVRTEAFF	TGCGCCAGCAGCTTGGATGGCAGGGTAAGGACTGAAGCTTTCTTT
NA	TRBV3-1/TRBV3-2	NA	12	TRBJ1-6	CASRSSNSPLHF	TGTGCCAGCCGGAGCAGTAATTCACCCCTCCACTTT
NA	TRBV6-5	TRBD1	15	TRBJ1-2	CASSTTGTALGGYTF	TGTGCCAGCAGCACGACCGGGACAGCCCTTGGAGGCTACACCTTC
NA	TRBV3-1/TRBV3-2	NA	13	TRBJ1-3	CASSRPIENTIYF	TGTGCCAGCAGCCGCCCGATAGAAAACACCATATATTTT
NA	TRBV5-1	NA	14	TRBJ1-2	CASSLDSSSYGYTF	TGCGCCAGCAGCTTAGACAGCAGTTCCTATGGCTACACCTTC
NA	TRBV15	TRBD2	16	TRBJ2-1	CATSRTPSGGGDEQFF	TGTGCCACCAGCAGGACCCCTAGCGGGGGTGGGGATGAGCAGTTCTTC
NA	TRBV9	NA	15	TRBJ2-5	CASSVGMASQETQYF	TGTGCCAGCAGCGTAGGAATGGCCTCACAAGAGACCCAGTACTTC
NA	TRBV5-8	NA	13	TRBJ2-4	CASSLGRGGPRYF	TGTGCCAGCAGCTTGGGGAGGGGAGGCCCCCGGTACTTC
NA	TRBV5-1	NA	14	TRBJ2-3	CASSLAAGTDTQYF	TGCGCCAGCAGCTTGGCGGCGGGCACAGATACGCAGTATTTT
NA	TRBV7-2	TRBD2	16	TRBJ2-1	CASSPPGLAGVNEQFF	TGTGCCAGCAGCCCCCCGGGACTAGCGGGGGTCAATGAGCAGTTCTTC
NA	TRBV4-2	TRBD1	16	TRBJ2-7	CASSQDFTGDSYEQYF	TGTGCCAGCAGCCAAGATTTTACAGGGGATTCCTACGAGCAGTACTTC
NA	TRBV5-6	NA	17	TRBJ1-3	CASSRPNADYSGNTIYF	TGTGCCAGCAGCCGGCCGAACGCGGATTACTCTGGAAACACCATATATTTT
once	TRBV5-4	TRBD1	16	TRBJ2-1	CASSSTGTDYMSEQFF	TGTGCCAGCAGCTCGACCGGGACAGACTACATGAGTGAGCAGTTCTTC
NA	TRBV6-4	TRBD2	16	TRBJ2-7	CASSTPKRGQTYEQYF	TGTGCCAGCAGTACTCCAAAGCGGGGGCAAACCTACGAGCAGTACTTC
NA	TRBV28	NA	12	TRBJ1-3	CASTTEGNTIYF	TGTGCCAGCACGACAGAAGGAAACACCATATATTTT
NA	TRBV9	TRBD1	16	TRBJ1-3	CASSAPGTGVFNTIYF	TGTGCCAGCAGCGCCCCAGGGACAGGGGTATTTAACACCATATATTTT
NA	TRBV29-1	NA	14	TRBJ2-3	CSVRGSDFTDTQYF	TGCAGCGTCAGGGGCAGCGATTTCACAGATACGCAGTATTTT
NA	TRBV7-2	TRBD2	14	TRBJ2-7	CASSPQTSSVGQYF	TGTGCCAGCAGCCCCCAGACTAGCTCGGTGGGGCAGTACTTC
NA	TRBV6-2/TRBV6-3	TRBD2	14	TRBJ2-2	CASSGLAGIGELFF	TGTGCCAGCAGTGGACTAGCGGGGATCGGGGAGCTGTTTTTT
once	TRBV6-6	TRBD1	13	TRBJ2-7	CASGTGQDYEQYF	TGTGCCAGCGGAACGGGACAGGACTACGAGCAGTACTTC
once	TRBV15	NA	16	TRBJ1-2	CATSRSLTGSQGGYTF	TGTGCCACCAGCAGATCACTGACAGGTTCTCAGGGGGGCTACACCTTC
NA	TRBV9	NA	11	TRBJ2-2	CASSLAGELFF	TGTGCCAGCAGCCTCGCCGGGGAGCTGTTTTTT
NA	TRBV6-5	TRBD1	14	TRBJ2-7	CASSPRDRVLEQYF	TGTGCCAGCAGTCCCCGGGACAGGGTTCTCGAGCAGTACTTC
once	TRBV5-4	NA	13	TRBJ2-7	CASSYYQGGEQYF	TGTGCCAGCAGCTACTACCAGGGGGGAGAGCAGTACTTC
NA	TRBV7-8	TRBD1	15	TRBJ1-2	CASSPGQGLNYGYTF	TGTGCCAGCAGCCCGGGACAGGGTCTCAACTATGGCTACACCTTC
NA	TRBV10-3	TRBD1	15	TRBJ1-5	CAISESGQGYQPQHF	TGTGCCATCAGTGAGTCGGGACAGGGCTATCAGCCCCAGCATTTT
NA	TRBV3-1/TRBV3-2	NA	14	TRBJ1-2	CASSYIPPTGGYTF	TGTGCCAGCAGTTACATACCCCCGACTGGCGGCTACACCTTC
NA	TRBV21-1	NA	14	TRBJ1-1	CASSKRGRNTEAFF	TGTGCCAGCAGCAAAAGGGGAAGGAACACTGAAGCTTTCTTT
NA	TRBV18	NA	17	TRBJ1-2	CASSPNRDSLHNYGYTF	TGTGCCAGCTCACCGAACCGGGACTCCCTTCACAACTATGGCTACACCTTC
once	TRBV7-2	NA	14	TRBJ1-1	CASSLRPGEGEAFF	TGTGCCAGCAGCTTACGGCCCGGGGAGGGTGAAGCTTTCTTT
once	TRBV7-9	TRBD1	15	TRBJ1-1	CASSPGDRGHTEAFF	TGTGCCAGCAGTCCGGGGGACAGGGGCCACACTGAAGCTTTCTTT
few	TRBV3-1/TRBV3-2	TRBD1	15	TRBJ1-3	CASSHETGRGNTIYF	TGTGCCAGCAGCCATGAGACAGGGAGGGGAAACACCATATATTTT
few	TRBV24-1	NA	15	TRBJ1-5	CAGRGGHLSIQPQHF	TGTGCCGGTAGGGGGGGACACCTCTCCATCCAGCCCCAGCATTTT
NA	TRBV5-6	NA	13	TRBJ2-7	CASSAAGVYEQYF	TGTGCCAGCAGCGCAGCAGGGGTCTACGAGCAGTACTTC
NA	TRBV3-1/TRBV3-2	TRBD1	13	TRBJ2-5	CASSQTGLETQYF	TGTGCCAGCAGCCAGACAGGGCTGGAGACCCAGTACTTC
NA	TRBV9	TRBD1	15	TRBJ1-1	CASSPLTGLNTEAFF	TGTGCCAGCAGCCCTCTGACAGGGTTGAACACTGAAGCTTTCTTT
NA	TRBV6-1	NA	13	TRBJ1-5	CASSDLEGQPQHF	TGTGCCAGCAGTGATTTAGAGGGCCAGCCCCAGCATTTT
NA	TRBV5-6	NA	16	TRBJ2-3	CASSSQPGGHTDTQYF	TGTGCCAGCAGCTCGCAGCCGGGGGGCCACACAGATACGCAGTATTTT
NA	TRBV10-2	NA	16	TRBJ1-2	CASSGEGALRKYGYTF	TGCGCCAGCAGTGGAGAAGGGGCATTGCGTAAATATGGCTACACCTTC
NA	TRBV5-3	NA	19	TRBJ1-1	CARSLHRTVRTQMNTEAFF	TGTGCCAGAAGCTTGCATCGCACAGTTAGGACTCAGATGAACACTGAAGCTTTCTTT